This TCR beta chain was sequenced during a study of blood T cell repertoires in COVID-19. Measured with immunoSEQ multiplex PCR; TCRdb has only the in-frame clones, and not every one. The sample records roughly 250,000 clones, around four fifths being singletons. The sequenced sample consisted of peripheral blood. The TCR comes from a woman aged 55-69 years with active or convalescent COVID-19.

The CDR3: CATRASAGELFF. Written as DNA, the CDR3 is TGTGCCACCAGGGCTAGCGCCGGGGAGCTGTTTTTT. The chain recombines TRBV19 with TRBJ2-2, with D perhaps matching TRBD2 (6 bases). The V end was cut by 10 bases, the J end by 6 bases, with 12 bases between. Germline CDR1 and CDR2: LNHDA and SQIVND (reference sequence). The CDR3 runs to 12 residues.